Listed below are T cell receptor beta chains from one sample, sequenced in a study of OX40 agonist ivuxolimab in advanced cancers. TCRdb's table, derived via immunoSEQ multiplex PCR, lists solely in-frame clones and lacks some. This table holds about 69,000 clones, 75% to 90% found once. This specimen consisted of CD4+ or CD8+ T cells sorted from blood, obtained in a trial of the OX40 agonist ivuxolimab. These receptor sequences come from an adult with an advanced solid tumor such as melanoma, head and neck, liver or kidney cancer. The CDR3 runs from the conserved cysteine through the conserved F or W. The D gene is left open where the match is weak. Clone size appears in some rows only: once, few, many, or a class for an expanded clone.

d_call	clone_size	v_call	j_call	cdr3_aa	cdr3_nt
-	-	TRBV6-5	TRBJ1-6	CASSYSPGVDSPLHF	TGTGCCAGCAGTTACTCCCCAGGGGTAGATTCACCCCTCCACTTT
-	-	TRBV7-2	TRBJ2-7	CASSPRGGLGDEQYF	TGTGCCAGCAGCCCCCGAGGAGGGCTTGGGGACGAGCAGTACTTC
-	-	TRBV23-1	TRBJ1-1	CASSLRGRVEDTEAFF	TGCGCCAGCAGTCTTAGGGGGAGGGTTGAGGACACTGAAGCTTTCTTT
TRBD1	-	TRBV4-3	TRBJ2-5	CASSQDWQGVGTETQYF	TGCGCCAGCAGCCAAGATTGGCAGGGGGTGGGGACAGAGACCCAGTACTTC
TRBD1	few	TRBV4-1	TRBJ1-1	CASSHMTGGAEAFF	TGCGCCAGCAGCCACATGACAGGGGGTGCTGAAGCTTTCTTT
-	-	TRBV2	TRBJ1-5	CASSETGREGQPQHF	TGTGCCAGCAGTGAAACGGGCAGGGAGGGACAGCCCCAGCATTTT
TRBD2	-	TRBV7-2	TRBJ2-2	CASSRTSGQETGELFF	TGTGCCAGCAGCCGGACTAGCGGTCAGGAGACCGGGGAGCTGTTTTTT
TRBD1	once	TRBV4-1	TRBJ1-2	CASSLTGQGTLGYTF	TGCGCCAGCAGCCTGACCGGACAGGGAACTTTGGGCTACACCTTC
TRBD1	-	TRBV6-5	TRBJ1-5	CASATGGNQPQHF	TGTGCCAGCGCGACAGGGGGCAATCAGCCCCAGCATTTT
-	-	TRBV7-9	TRBJ2-3	CASSLSSRDTQYF	TGTGCCAGCAGCTTATCTTCAAGAGATACGCAGTATTTT
-	-	TRBV28	TRBJ2-2	CASKNPENTGELFF	TGTGCCAGCAAAAACCCCGAAAACACCGGGGAGCTGTTTTTT
-	once	TRBV5-1	TRBJ1-1	CASSSDGLNTEAFF	TGCGCCAGCAGCTCGGACGGATTGAACACTGAAGCTTTCTTT
-	-	TRBV5-6	TRBJ1-5	CASSWEYQPQHF	TGTGCCAGCAGCTGGGAGTATCAGCCCCAGCATTTT
-	-	TRBV6-5	TRBJ1-1	CASRRPQGGGTEAFF	TGTGCCAGCAGGCGACCCCAGGGAGGGGGCACTGAAGCTTTCTTT
TRBD2	-	TRBV7-8	TRBJ2-2	CASSMGLAGTGELFF	TGTGCCAGCAGCATGGGACTAGCGGGAACCGGGGAGCTGTTTTTT
TRBD1	-	TRBV15	TRBJ1-5	CATRRQGVDQPQHF	TGTGCCACCCGACGGCAGGGGGTTGACCAGCCCCAGCATTTT
-	-	TRBV5-6	TRBJ1-3	CASSSLGGSSGNTIYF	TGTGCCAGCAGCAGCCTAGGGGGAAGCTCTGGAAACACCATATATTTT
TRBD2	-	TRBV11-2	TRBJ2-5	CASKKGGEETQYF	TGTGCCAGCAAGAAGGGAGGGGAAGAGACCCAGTACTTC
TRBD2	-	TRBV7-9	TRBJ2-3	CASSLALTSGSTDTQYF	TGTGCCAGCAGCTTAGCACTGACTAGCGGGAGCACAGATACGCAGTATTTT
-	-	TRBV18	TRBJ2-7	CASSPLGGWEQYF	TGTGCCAGCTCACCCCTAGGGGGGTGGGAGCAGTACTTC
-	-	TRBV7-2	TRBJ2-7	CASSFDYRVEQYF	TGTGCCAGCAGCTTCGACTACAGGGTCGAGCAGTACTTC
TRBD2	-	TRBV18	TRBJ2-1	CASSPRTSVYNEQFF	TGTGCCAGCTCACCCAGGACTAGCGTCTACAATGAGCAGTTCTTC
-	-	TRBV7-2	TRBJ2-7	CASSFWGAYEQYF	TGTGCCAGCAGCTTCTGGGGAGCATACGAGCAGTACTTC
-	-	TRBV28	TRBJ1-6	CASSLGSLYNSPLHF	TGTGCCAGCAGTTTAGGCAGTCTTTATAATTCACCCCTCCACTTT
-	-	TRBV6-4	TRBJ2-7	CAISESIDGAYEQYF	TGTGCCATCAGTGAGTCGATCGACGGAGCCTACGAGCAGTACTTC
TRBD1	-	TRBV7-2	TRBJ2-4	CASSRTGGGKNIQYF	TGTGCCAGCAGCAGGACAGGGGGCGGCAAAAACATTCAGTACTTC
-	-	TRBV28	TRBJ2-5	CASRTTSPETQYF	TGTGCCAGCAGGACGACTAGTCCTGAGACCCAGTACTTC
-	-	TRBV5-1	TRBJ2-2	CASSLAEGTGELFF	TGCGCCAGCAGCTTGGCCGAGGGCACCGGGGAGCTGTTTTTT
TRBD2	-	TRBV5-1	TRBJ2-1	CASSFVGGLAGERNEQFF	TGCGCCAGCAGCTTTGTGGGTGGACTAGCGGGAGAAAGGAATGAGCAGTTCTTC
-	-	TRBV10-2	TRBJ2-5	CASSESGQGTPQETQYF	TGCGCCAGCAGTGAGTCCGGGCAGGGCACCCCTCAAGAGACCCAGTACTTC
-	-	TRBV4-2	TRBJ2-5	CARNRETQYF	TGTGCCAGGAACCGAGAGACCCAGTACTTC
TRBD1	-	TRBV7-2	TRBJ2-7	CASTPLGQVRHEQYF	TGTGCCAGCACCCCCCTCGGACAGGTTCGGCACGAGCAGTACTTC
-	-	TRBV5-6	TRBJ1-5	CASSLSRSQPQHF	TGTGCCAGCAGCTTGTCCAGGAGTCAGCCCCAGCATTTT
-	-	TRBV11-2	TRBJ2-1	CASSTGGARVSSYNEQFF	TGTGCCAGCAGCACTGGGGGGGCCCGGGTGAGCTCCTACAATGAGCAGTTCTTC
-	-	TRBV18	TRBJ2-1	CASSPQAGSYNEQFF	TGTGCCAGCTCACCCCAGGCAGGCTCCTACAATGAGCAGTTCTTC
TRBD1	-	TRBV28	TRBJ2-7	CASSPGDRKVHEQYF	TGTGCCAGCAGTCCCGGGGACAGGAAAGTCCACGAGCAGTACTTC
-	-	TRBV7-9	TRBJ2-5	CASSLGAGWGQETQYF	TGTGCCAGCAGCTTAGGGGCAGGGTGGGGTCAAGAGACCCAGTACTTC
-	-	TRBV6-1	TRBJ1-2	CASSERGAIRYGYTF	TGTGCCAGCAGTGAAAGGGGCGCAATTCGGTATGGCTACACCTTC
TRBD1	-	TRBV2	TRBJ2-7	CASSGQGLTYEQYF	TGTGCCAGCAGTGGACAGGGGCTCACCTACGAGCAGTACTTC
-	-	TRBV7-2	TRBJ2-3	CASTSDHTDTQYF	TGTGCCAGCACCTCGGACCACACAGATACGCAGTATTTT
TRBD1	-	TRBV27	TRBJ2-7	CASSSYRDRGYEQYF	TGTGCCAGCAGTTCCTACCGGGACAGGGGTTACGAGCAGTACTTC
TRBD2	-	TRBV28	TRBJ2-1	CASSQGTSGSSYNEQFF	TGTGCCAGCAGTCAAGGCACTAGCGGGAGCTCCTACAATGAGCAGTTCTTC
TRBD1	-	TRBV19	TRBJ2-3	CASSPQGADTQYF	TGTGCCAGTAGTCCTCAGGGGGCTGATACGCAGTATTTT
-	-	TRBV28	TRBJ1-2	CASSFNYGYTF	TGTGCCAGCAGTTTTAACTATGGCTACACCTTC
-	-	TRBV7-9	TRBJ2-6	CASSPRRDRSGANVLTF	TGTGCCAGCAGCCCCCGGCGGGACCGCTCTGGGGCCAACGTCCTGACTTTC
TRBD2	once	TRBV11-2	TRBJ2-5	CASSFSGRAETQYF	TGTGCCAGCAGCTTTAGCGGGAGGGCTGAGACCCAGTACTTC
-	few	TRBV11-2	TRBJ2-2	CASRTRGAPTGELFF	TGTGCCAGCAGAACTAGGGGGGCGCCCACCGGGGAGCTGTTTTTT
-	-	TRBV28	TRBJ1-2	CASSSEGWGYTF	TGTGCCAGCAGCTCGGAGGGGTGGGGCTACACCTTC
-	-	TRBV27	TRBJ2-6	CASSLLTSGANVLTF	TGTGCCAGCAGTTTATTAACATCTGGGGCCAACGTCCTGACTTTC
-	-	TRBV5-1	TRBJ1-1	CASSLAVLNTEAFF	TGCGCCAGCAGCTTGGCCGTCTTGAACACTGAAGCTTTCTTT